This TCR beta chain was identified in a study of neurological immune-mediated disorders. The CDR3 has 16 amino acids. The germline gives CDR1 DFQATT, CDR2 SNEGSKA (reference sequence). J lost 4 bases, V lost 1 base, and 11 bases had no gene match. This clonotype was observed at least ten times. What it binds is not known. Overall study results and limits: It was HTLV-1-associated myelopathy that showed the most TCR clonal expansion, while multiple sclerosis showed the least, falling below healthy controls. TCR-beta repertoires seemed private in all groups, with no expanded CDR3 amino acid sequences shared.

Via MiXCR, TCRdb re-called the 5' RACE reads, giving one row per CDR3 protein. The sample has about 25,000 distinct CDR3 sequences, 3.3% seen once. The specimen sequenced was PBMCs. The TCR originated in a woman aged 25 to 39 with multiple sclerosis. This chain links TRBV20-1 with TRBJ2-7, with 9 bases that match TRBD1. The CDR3 protein is CSARARSRTGVYEQYF. The CDR3, as DNA: TGCAGTGCTAGAGCTAGGTCACGGACAGGGGTGTACGAGCAGTACTTC.